The sequence of this T cell receptor (beta chain) was determined in a study of T cell changes during pregnancy in multiple sclerosis. From germline, CDR1 is KGHSH and CDR2 LQKENI. J lost 5 bases, V lost 6 bases, and 3 bases had no gene match. The CDR3 extends over 13 amino acids. Some clones are missing from TCRdb's copy, which holds only in-frame ones; the method was immunoSEQ multiplex PCR. The table lists around 130,000 clones, around 95% of them singletons. Material: peripheral blood, obtained after pregnancy. The rearrangement joins TRBV18 to TRBJ2-7; 11 bases fit TRBD1. This TCR came from a female donor with multiple sclerosis, enrolled in a pregnancy study. The CDR3 loop is CASSPGQGDEQYF. CDR3 bases: TGTGCCAGCTCGCCGGGACAGGGGGACGAGCAGTACTTC.